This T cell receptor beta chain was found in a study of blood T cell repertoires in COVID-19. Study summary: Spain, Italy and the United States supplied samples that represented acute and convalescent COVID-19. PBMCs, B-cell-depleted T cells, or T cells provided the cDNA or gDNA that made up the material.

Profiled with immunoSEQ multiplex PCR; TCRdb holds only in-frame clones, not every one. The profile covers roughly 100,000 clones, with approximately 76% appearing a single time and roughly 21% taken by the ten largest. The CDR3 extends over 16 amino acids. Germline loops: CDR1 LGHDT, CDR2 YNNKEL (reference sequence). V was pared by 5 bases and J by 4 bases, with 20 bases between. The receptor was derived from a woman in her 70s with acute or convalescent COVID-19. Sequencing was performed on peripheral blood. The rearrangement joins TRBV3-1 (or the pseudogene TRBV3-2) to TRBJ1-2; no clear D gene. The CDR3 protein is CASSNSQISQSYGYTF. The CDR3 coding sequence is TGTGCCAGCAGCAACTCTCAAATCTCACAGAGCTATGGCTACACCTTC.